These 23 T cell receptor beta chains share one sample of origin, sequenced in a study of immune cell composition in non-small cell lung cancer. The table came from immunoSEQ multiplex PCR; TCRdb's copy has only in-frame clones and leaves some out. The repertoire holds a few hundred clones, with about 72% as singletons. Normal lung was taken at the farthest possible site, at least 3 cm from tumour. The sequencing input was non-adjacent lung tissue. Receptors were obtained from a human donor with non-small cell lung cancer.

This clone occurred a few times. The chain has TRBV11-2 and TRBJ2-2; D uncertain. V was cut by 1 base and J by 8 bases, with 8 bases left in between. Germline CDR1 and CDR2: SGHAT and FQNNGV. This CDR3 region has 13 residues. This CDR3 is CASSLGLRGELFF. Written as DNA, the CDR3 is TGTGCCAGCAGCTTAGGACTCCGTGGGGAGCTGTTTTTT.

The gene calls are TRBV6-1 and TRBJ1-1; the D gene is possibly TRBD1 (5 bases). Trimming left V 9 bases short and J 1 base short, with 6 bases between. The CDR3 contains 11 residues. CDR1 is MNHNS, CDR2 SASEGT, per germline. This CDR3 reads CASDRNTEAFF. In DNA form, the CDR3 reads TGTGCCAGTGACAGGAACACTGAAGCTTTCTTT.

The chain links TRBV29-1 to TRBJ1-2; D call uncertain. Germline V gene lookup returns CDR1 SQVTM and CDR2 ANQGSEA. Trimming removed 6 bases from V and 5 bases from J, with 16 bases in between. This CDR3 region has 13 residues. The CDR3 here is CSVLTGGEYGYTF. Here the CDR3 DNA reads TGCAGCGTACTAACGGGCGGGGAATATGGCTACACCTTC.

CDR3 DNA sequence: TGTGCCAGCAGTTTGAAGGGTGGGGGGCTCTCCTACGAGCAGTACTTC. Translating it yields CASSLKGGGLSYEQYF. The rearrangement uses TRBV27 and TRBJ2-7; D tentatively reads TRBD1 or TRBD2 (6 bases each). V was pared by 3 bases and J by 0 bases, with 15 bases between. This CDR3 contains 16 residues. Germline lookup yields CDR1 MNHEY and CDR2 SMNVEV (reference sequence).

The chain recombines TRBV19 with TRBJ2-7, with 15 bases lining up with TRBD2. Germline lookup yields CDR1 LNHDA and CDR2 SQIVND (reference sequence). The V segment lost 3 bases and the J segment 3 bases; nucleotides outside the gene matches: 6. The CDR3 extends over 17 amino acids. The CDR3 nucleotides read TGTGCCAGTAGTATGGGACTAGCGGGAGGAAACTTCTACGAGCAGTACTTC. Residues: CASSMGLAGGNFYEQYF.

In DNA form, the CDR3 reads TGTGCCTGGAGTAACTCGGGACAGGGGGCGGGCAATCAGCCCCAGCATTTT. Translated, it gives CAWSNSGQGAGNQPQHF. The rearrangement joins TRBV30 to TRBJ1-5; 12 bases fit TRBD1. This CDR3 comprises 17 residues. Per the germline V gene, CDR1 is GTSNPN and CDR2 is SVGIG (reference sequence). Unmatched junction bases numbered 7, after V lost 2 bases and J lost 2 bases.

In its sample, this clone was seen once. This chain links TRBV5-1 with TRBJ2-7; 10 bases fit TRBD1. With V trimmed by 2 bases and J by 5 bases, 4 bases remained unmatched. The CDR3 has 14 residues. CDR1 is SGHRS, CDR2 YFSETQ, per germline. The CDR3 here is CASSLSGTGDEQYF. The CDR3 region has the DNA TGCGCCAGCAGCTTATCCGGGACAGGGGACGAGCAGTACTTC. Full variable domain (rest looked up from reference TRBV5-1 and TRBJ2-7): KAGVTQTPRYLIKTRGQQVTLSCSPISGHRSVSWYQQTPGQGLQFLFEYFSETQRNKGNFPGRFSGRQFSNSRSEMNVSTLELGDSALYLCASSLSGTGDEQYFGPGTRLTVT.

The chain couples TRBV4-2 to TRBJ2-5; TRBD1 agrees at 11 bases. V lost 0 bases to trimming and J lost 3 bases; unmatched junction nucleotides: 9. The V gene's germline CDR1 is LGHNA and CDR2 YNFKEQ. The CDR3 spans 18 residues. This chain's CDR3 is CASSQDGGEGQGEETQYF. The CDR3 DNA sequence: TGTGCCAGCAGCCAAGATGGGGGAGAGGGACAGGGGGAAGAGACCCAGTACTTC.

The chain combines TRBV27 with TRBJ1-5, with D perhaps matching TRBD1 (6 bases). This CDR3 has 15 residues. V was cut by 8 bases and J by 2 bases, with 16 bases left in between. Germline CDR1 reads MNHEY; CDR2 reads SMNVEV (reference sequence). CDR3 in amino acids: CASSRGAVGNQPQHF. The CDR3 coding sequence is TGTGCCAGCTCCCGGGGGGCGGTTGGCAATCAGCCCCAGCATTTT.

The gene calls are TRBV29-1 and TRBJ2-1; D is possibly TRBD2 (6 bases). The germline V and J ends were trimmed by 6 bases and 7 bases, with 19 bases remaining between them. This CDR3 has 14 residues. Per the germline V gene, CDR1 is SQVTM and CDR2 is ANQGSEA. In DNA, the CDR3 is TGCAGCGTCCGAATCGGGCGGGATGGGAATGAGCAGTTCTTC. The encoded protein is CSVRIGRDGNEQFF.

This chain links TRBV4-3 with TRBJ2-1, with D possibly being TRBD2 (5 bases). Trimming shortened V by 3 bases and J by 7 bases, and 13 bases separated the two germline ends. The CDR3 loop spans 14 amino acids. Germline values: CDR1 LGHNA, CDR2 YSLEER. The CDR3 region is CASSHSTDLNEQFF. The CDR3 DNA reads TGCGCCAGCAGCCACTCCACGGACTTGAATGAGCAGTTCTTC.

The rearrangement joins TRBV27 to TRBJ1-1, with D possibly TRBD1 on 6 matching bases. Trimming took off 0 bases at V and 2 bases at J, with 28 bases between the two ends. Germline CDR1 reads MNHEY; CDR2 reads SMNVEV (reference sequence). This CDR3 contains 21 residues. The CDR3 reads CASSLSIFRPGTPAPNTEAFF. CDR3 bases: TGTGCCAGCAGTTTATCCATTTTTCGCCCAGGGACACCCGCGCCCAACACTGAAGCTTTCTTT.

The rearrangement joins TRBV12-5 to TRBJ1-2; 8 bases are a match to TRBD1. V lost 4 bases, J lost 4 bases, and 11 bases stayed unmatched. CDR1 and CDR2 from the germline V gene are LGHNT and FRNRAP. The CDR3 length is 16 residues. CDR3 DNA sequence: TGTGCTAGTGGTTCCCCAAACAGGGGGGATTTCTATGGCTACACCTTC. Translated: CASGSPNRGDFYGYTF.

The chain joins TRBV7-9 to TRBJ1-5; 8 bases map to TRBD1. The CDR3 is 17 residues long. Trimming at V came to 3 bases and at J to 4 bases, leaving 11 bases not matched to a gene. CDR1 and CDR2 from the germline V gene are SEHNR and FQNEAQ (reference sequence). CDR3 amino acids: CASSFSPDRGGNQPQHF. The CDR3 nucleotides are TGTGCCAGCAGCTTTAGCCCTGACAGGGGAGGAAATCAGCCCCAGCATTTT.

V gene TRBV6-9 combines with J gene TRBJ1-6; TRBD1 aligns across 8 bases. J lost 7 bases, V lost 6 bases, and 8 bases had no gene match. The CDR3 has 15 residues. Germline CDR1 reads MNHGY; CDR2 reads SVAAGI. CDR3 nucleotides: TGTGCCAGCAGGACGGGACAGGCATCCAATTCACCCCTCCACTTT. It translates to CASRTGQASNSPLHF.

The chain combines TRBV19 with TRBJ2-7; D tentatively fits TRBD1 or TRBD2 (5 bases each). The CDR3 has 13 amino acids. Germline CDR1 reads LNHDA; CDR2 reads SQIVND (reference sequence). V lost 8 bases and J 9 bases, leaving 20 bases between the germline ends. CDR3: CASSGTPGGGQYF. The CDR3 DNA reads TGTGCCAGTTCCGGGACGCCCGGCGGTGGGCAGTACTTC.

The chain links TRBV20-1 to TRBJ2-1; a possible D gene is TRBD1 (5 bases). Trimming stripped 5 bases from V and 8 bases from J, with 10 bases between. Germline V lookup: CDR1 DFQATT, CDR2 SNEGSKA (reference sequence). The CDR3 has 11 amino acids. DNA for the CDR3: TGCAGTGCTTCCAGGGTGTATGAGCAGTTCTTC. Its protein is CSASRVYEQFF.

The chain has TRBV10-2 and TRBJ2-7; TRBD1 or TRBD2 may be the D gene (6 bases each). Germline V gene sequence: CDR1 WSHSY, CDR2 SAAADI. CDR3 length equals 13 residues. Trimming stripped 1 base from V and 7 bases from J, with 11 bases between. In DNA form, the CDR3 reads TGCGCCAGCAGTGAGTGGACAGCGGGTGAGCAGTACTTC. Amino acid sequence: CASSEWTAGEQYF.

This clone was detected once. The gene calls are TRBV5-1 and TRBJ2-4; no firm D call. CDR1 is SGHRS, CDR2 YFSETQ, per germline. The CDR3 contains 14 residues. The ends were cut back, 1 base at V and 5 bases at J, with 10 bases in the middle. In DNA form, the CDR3 reads TGCGCCAGCAGCTTGCTCGACGGACAAAACATTCAGTACTTC. Residues: CASSLLDGQNIQYF.

The rearrangement joins TRBV28 to TRBJ1-5, with D perhaps TRBD1 (6 bases). This CDR3 contains 17 residues. The V end lost 5 bases, the J end lost 1 base, and 18 bases lay between the germline ends. CDR1 is MDHEN, CDR2 SYDVKM, per germline. The DNA of the CDR3 is TGTGCCAGCAGTCACGGGACACTCGAGGTCAGCAATCAGCCCCAGCATTTT. Residues: CASSHGTLEVSNQPQHF.

The V gene is TRBV7-8, the J gene TRBJ1-2, with a tentative D call TRBD1 (5 bases). Germline V gene data show CDR1 as SGHVS and CDR2 as FQNEAQ. This CDR3 spans 14 amino acids. V gave up 4 bases and J gave up 2 bases, with 11 bases separating them. As DNA, the CDR3 is TGTGCCAGCAGCTCCGAAACAGGAAACTATGGCTACACCTTC. Translating gives CASSSETGNYGYTF.

The chain links TRBV28 to TRBJ2-1; 9 nucleotides line up with TRBD2. Per germline, CDR1 MDHEN and CDR2 SYDVKM. The CDR3 contains 14 residues. V lost 7 bases and J lost 4; bases outside the gene matches: 5. As DNA, the CDR3 is TGTGCCAGCATTCTTACTAGCGGGTACAATGAGCAGTTCTTC. This sequence encodes CASILTSGYNEQFF.

The V gene is TRBV18, the J gene TRBJ2-5, with 7 bases matching TRBD1. This CDR3 is 15 amino acids long. Germline trimming cut 3 bases from V and 1 base from J; bases unmatched to any gene: 5. The germline V gene encodes CDR1 KGHSH and CDR2 LQKENI. The CDR3 bases are TGTGCCAGCTCACCCGGGACAGTCATCCAAGAGACCCAGTACTTC. Amino acid sequence: CASSPGTVIQETQYF.